This T cell receptor beta chain originates from a study of blood T cell repertoires in COVID-19. About the study: Spain, Italy and the United States supplied samples that represented acute and convalescent COVID-19.

In the original workflow: The assay estimated nucleated cells by amplifying reference gene primers. Profiled with immunoSEQ multiplex PCR; TCRdb holds only in-frame clones, not every one. V, J and clone size are taken as reported in that table, and D and trimming were inferred from the DNA itself. Seen here are approximately 100,000 clones, around three quarters observed once, and the top ten hold approximately 4.3%. CDR3 length: 15 amino acids. Germline CDR1 SGHAT, CDR2 FQNNGV. The J segment lost 4 bases and the V segment lost 5 bases, leaving 4 bases of the junction unmatched. The clonotype was recovered from a human donor in a cohort sampled during active or convalescent COVID-19. The sample comprised peripheral blood. The chain links TRBV11-2 to TRBJ2-1; 11 nucleotides match TRBD2. The CDR3 nucleotides read TGTGCCAGCAGCCAGGGGACTAGCGGTTACAATGAGCAGTTCTTC. This codes for CASSQGTSGYNEQFF.